The next 8 T cell receptor beta chains were all read from a single sample in a study of blood T cell repertoires in COVID-19. Measured with immunoSEQ multiplex PCR; TCRdb has only the in-frame clones, and not every one. The sample lists more than 200,000 clones; about 86% were seen once. The sample comprised peripheral blood. The receptors derive from an elderly man with acute or convalescent COVID-19.

The genes are TRBV24-1 and TRBJ2-5, with 7 positions matching TRBD1. Germline CDR1 and CDR2: KGHDR and SFDVKD. This CDR3 region has 14 residues. After removal of 3 bases from V and 5 bases from J, the junction contained 5 bases not matched to a gene. CDR3 nucleotides: TGTGCCACCAGTGATGAGACAGGGCTGGAGACCCAGTACTTC. As protein: CATSDETGLETQYF.

The chain links TRBV27 to TRBJ1-5; 8 nucleotides align to TRBD1. Germline assignment: CDR1 MNHEY and CDR2 SMNVEV (reference sequence). Trimming removed 4 bases from V and 4 bases from J; junction bases left unmatched: 9. The CDR3 is 16 amino acids. Written as DNA, the CDR3 is TGTGCCAGCAGTTCCGCCAGGGGGCGTAGGAATCAGCCCCAGCATTTT. It yields the protein CASSSARGRRNQPQHF.

The genes are TRBV3-1 (or the pseudogene TRBV3-2) and TRBJ1-2, with D perhaps TRBD1 (6 bases). V dropped 4 bases and J dropped 8 bases, with 29 bases sitting between them. Germline V gives CDR1 LGHDT, CDR2 YNNKEL (reference sequence). This CDR3 has 18 amino acids. The CDR3 region is CASSPLRGGAQGPGGYTF. CDR3 sequence (DNA): TGTGCCAGCAGCCCCCTTAGAGGGGGGGCACAGGGTCCGGGCGGCTACACCTTC.

The V gene is TRBV28, the J gene TRBJ1-2; D possibly corresponds to TRBD1 (5 bases). Germline assignment: CDR1 MDHEN and CDR2 SYDVKM. V lost 6 bases and J 6 bases, leaving 23 bases between the germline ends. The CDR3 sequence is 16 residues long. The DNA of the CDR3 is TGTGCCAGCAGCCCCCTGGGGGGGAAATATGGGAATGGCTACACCTTC. Its protein is CASSPLGGKYGNGYTF.

The chain combines TRBV9 with TRBJ1-3, with 8 bases lining up with TRBD1. In germline, CDR1 is SGDLS, CDR2 YYNGEE. The CDR3 has 15 amino acids. V lost 3 bases, J lost 7 bases, and 9 bases stayed unmatched. CDR3 sequence (DNA): TGTGCCAGCAGCGCCCGACAGGGGCTGGCGAACACCATATATTTT. Its protein product is CASSARQGLANTIYF.

This clone occurred once. The chain joins TRBV9 to TRBJ2-5, with 12 positions matching TRBD2. In germline, CDR1 is SGDLS, CDR2 YYNGEE. This CDR3 has 14 amino acids. V lost 4 bases to trimming and J lost 7 bases; unmatched junction nucleotides: 5. This CDR3 reads CASSSQGLAGTQYF. The CDR3 DNA sequence: TGTGCCAGCAGCTCCCAGGGACTAGCGGGGACCCAGTACTTC.

The chain has TRBV6-2 or TRBV6-3 and TRBJ1-1, with D unresolved. The V end lost 2 bases, the J end lost 0 bases, and 10 bases lay between the germline ends. Germline V gives CDR1 MNHEY, CDR2 SVGEGT. The CDR3 is 15 residues long. This chain's CDR3 is CASSYGGYMNTEAFF. The CDR3 DNA is TGTGCCAGCAGTTACGGAGGGTACATGAACACTGAAGCTTTCTTT.

To note about this clone: Other nucleotide sequences in the sample specify the same CDR3. This rearrangement joins TRBV12-3 or TRBV12-4 to TRBJ1-2; weak D call: TRBD1 (6 bases). The CDR3 length is 13 residues. The V and J ends lost 7 bases and 4 bases respectively, with 13 bases between them. In nucleotides, the CDR3 is TGTGCCAGCACCCCCAGGGGCTCCTATGGCTACACCTTC. This sequence encodes CASTPRGSYGYTF.